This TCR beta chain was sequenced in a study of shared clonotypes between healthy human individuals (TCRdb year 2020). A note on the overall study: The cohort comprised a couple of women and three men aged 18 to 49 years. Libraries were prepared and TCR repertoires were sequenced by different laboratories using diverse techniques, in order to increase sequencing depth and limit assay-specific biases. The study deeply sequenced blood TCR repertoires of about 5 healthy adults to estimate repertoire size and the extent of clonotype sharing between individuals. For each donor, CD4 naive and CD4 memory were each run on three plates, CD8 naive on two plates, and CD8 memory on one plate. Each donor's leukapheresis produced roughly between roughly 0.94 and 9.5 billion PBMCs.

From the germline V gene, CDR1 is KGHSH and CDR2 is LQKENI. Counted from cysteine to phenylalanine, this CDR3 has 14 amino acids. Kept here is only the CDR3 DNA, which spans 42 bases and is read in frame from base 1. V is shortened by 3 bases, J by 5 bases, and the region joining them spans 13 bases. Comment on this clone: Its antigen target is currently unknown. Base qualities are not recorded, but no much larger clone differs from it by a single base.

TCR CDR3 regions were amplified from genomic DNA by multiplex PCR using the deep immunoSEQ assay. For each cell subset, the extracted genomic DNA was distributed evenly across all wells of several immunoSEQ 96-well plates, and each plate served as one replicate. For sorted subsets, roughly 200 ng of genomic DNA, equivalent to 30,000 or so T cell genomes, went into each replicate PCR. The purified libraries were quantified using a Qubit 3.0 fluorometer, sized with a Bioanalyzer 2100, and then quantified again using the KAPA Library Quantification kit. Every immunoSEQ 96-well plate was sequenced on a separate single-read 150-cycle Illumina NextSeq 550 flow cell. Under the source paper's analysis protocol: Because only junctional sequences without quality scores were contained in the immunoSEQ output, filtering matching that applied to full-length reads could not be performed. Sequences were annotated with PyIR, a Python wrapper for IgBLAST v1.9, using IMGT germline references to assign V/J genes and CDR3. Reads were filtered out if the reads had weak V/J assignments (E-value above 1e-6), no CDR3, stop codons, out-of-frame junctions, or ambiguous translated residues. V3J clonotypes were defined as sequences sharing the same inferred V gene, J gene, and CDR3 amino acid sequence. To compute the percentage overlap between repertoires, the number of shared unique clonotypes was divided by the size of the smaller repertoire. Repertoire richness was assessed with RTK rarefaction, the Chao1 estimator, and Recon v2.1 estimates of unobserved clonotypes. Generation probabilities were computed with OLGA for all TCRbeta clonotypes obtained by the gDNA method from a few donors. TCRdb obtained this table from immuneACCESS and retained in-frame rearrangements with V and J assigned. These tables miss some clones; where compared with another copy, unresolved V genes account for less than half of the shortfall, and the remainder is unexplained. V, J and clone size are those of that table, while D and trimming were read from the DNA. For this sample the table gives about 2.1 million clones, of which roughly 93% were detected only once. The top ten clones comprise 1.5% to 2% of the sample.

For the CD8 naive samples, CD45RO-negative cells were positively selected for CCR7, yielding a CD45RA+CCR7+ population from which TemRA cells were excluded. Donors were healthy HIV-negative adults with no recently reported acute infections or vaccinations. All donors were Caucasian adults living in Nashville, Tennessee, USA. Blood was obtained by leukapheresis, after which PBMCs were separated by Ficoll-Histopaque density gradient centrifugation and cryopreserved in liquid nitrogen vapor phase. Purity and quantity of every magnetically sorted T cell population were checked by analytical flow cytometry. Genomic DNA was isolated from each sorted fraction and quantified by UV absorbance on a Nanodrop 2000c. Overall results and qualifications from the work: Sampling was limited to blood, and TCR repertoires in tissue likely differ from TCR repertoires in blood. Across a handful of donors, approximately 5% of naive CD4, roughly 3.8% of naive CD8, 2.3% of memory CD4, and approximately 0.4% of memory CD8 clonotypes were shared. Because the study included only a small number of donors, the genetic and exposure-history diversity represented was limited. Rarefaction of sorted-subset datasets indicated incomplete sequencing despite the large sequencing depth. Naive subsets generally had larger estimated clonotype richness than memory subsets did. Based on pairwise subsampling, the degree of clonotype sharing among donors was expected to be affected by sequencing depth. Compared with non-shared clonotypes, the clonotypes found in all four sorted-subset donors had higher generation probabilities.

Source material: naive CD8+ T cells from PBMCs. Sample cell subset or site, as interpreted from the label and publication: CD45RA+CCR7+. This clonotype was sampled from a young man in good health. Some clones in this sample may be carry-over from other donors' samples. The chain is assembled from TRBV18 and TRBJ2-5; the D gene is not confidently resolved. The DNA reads TGTGCCAGCTCACCCCCCGGTGTAGGGGAGACCCAGTACTTC. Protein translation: CASSPPGVGETQYF.